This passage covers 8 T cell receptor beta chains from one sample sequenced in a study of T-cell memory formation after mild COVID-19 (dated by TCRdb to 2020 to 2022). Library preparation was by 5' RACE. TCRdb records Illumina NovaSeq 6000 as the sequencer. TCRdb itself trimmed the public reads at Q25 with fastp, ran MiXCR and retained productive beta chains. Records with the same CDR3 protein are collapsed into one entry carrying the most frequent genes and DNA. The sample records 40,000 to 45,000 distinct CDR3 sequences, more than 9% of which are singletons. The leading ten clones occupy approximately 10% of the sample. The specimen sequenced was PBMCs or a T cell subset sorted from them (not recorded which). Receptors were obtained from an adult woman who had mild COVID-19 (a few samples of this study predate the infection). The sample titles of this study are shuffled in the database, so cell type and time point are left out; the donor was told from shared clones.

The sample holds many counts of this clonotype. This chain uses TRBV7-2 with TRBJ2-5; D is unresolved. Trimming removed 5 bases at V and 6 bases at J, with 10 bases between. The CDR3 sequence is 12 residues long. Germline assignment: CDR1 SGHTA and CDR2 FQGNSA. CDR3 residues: CASSPTDQTQYF. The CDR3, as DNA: TGTGCCAGCAGCCCTACGGACCAGACCCAGTACTTC.

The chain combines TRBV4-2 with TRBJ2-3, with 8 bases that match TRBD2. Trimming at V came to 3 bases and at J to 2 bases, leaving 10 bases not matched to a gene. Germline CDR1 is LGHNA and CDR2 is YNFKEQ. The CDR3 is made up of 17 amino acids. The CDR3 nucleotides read TGTGCCAGCAGCCACAAAAACGGACTAGCCCACACAGATACGCAGTATTTT. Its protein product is CASSHKNGLAHTDTQYF.

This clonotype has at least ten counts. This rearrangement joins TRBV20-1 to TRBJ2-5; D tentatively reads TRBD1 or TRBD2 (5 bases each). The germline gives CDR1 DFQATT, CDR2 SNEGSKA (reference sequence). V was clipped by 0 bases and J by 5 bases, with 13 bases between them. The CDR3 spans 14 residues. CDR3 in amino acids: CSARDGAGSETQYF. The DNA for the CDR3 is TGCAGTGCTAGAGATGGGGCGGGTTCGGAGACCCAGTACTTC.

In DNA, the CDR3 is TGTGCCAGCAGTAGACAGGGGGTTAGGGAGACCCAGTACTTC. Protein product: CASSRQGVRETQYF. The V and J genes are TRBV6-5 and TRBJ2-5, with 9 bases lining up with TRBD1. After removal of 5 bases from V and 5 bases from J, the junction contained 6 bases not matched to a gene. Germline loops: CDR1 MNHEY, CDR2 SVGAGI. The CDR3 extends over 14 amino acids.

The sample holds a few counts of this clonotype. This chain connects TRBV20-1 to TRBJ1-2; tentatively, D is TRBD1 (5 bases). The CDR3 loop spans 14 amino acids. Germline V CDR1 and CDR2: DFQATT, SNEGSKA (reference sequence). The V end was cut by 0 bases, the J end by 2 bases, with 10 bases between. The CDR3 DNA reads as TGCAGTGCTAGAGAGAGAGGGGCAAACTATGGCTACACCTTC. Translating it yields CSARERGANYGYTF.

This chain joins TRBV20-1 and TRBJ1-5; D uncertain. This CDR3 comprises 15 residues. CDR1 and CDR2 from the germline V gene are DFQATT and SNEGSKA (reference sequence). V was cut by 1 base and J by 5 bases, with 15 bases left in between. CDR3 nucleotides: TGCAGTGCTAGAGGTGGGAGGGTTTTAGATCAGCCCCAGCATTTT. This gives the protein CSARGGRVLDQPQHF.

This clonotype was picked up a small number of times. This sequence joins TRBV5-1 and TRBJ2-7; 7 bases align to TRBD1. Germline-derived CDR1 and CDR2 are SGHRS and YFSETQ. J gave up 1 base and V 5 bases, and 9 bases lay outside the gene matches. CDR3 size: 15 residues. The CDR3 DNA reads TGCGCCAGCAGAGAACGGGGACAGTCTTCCTACGAGCAGTACTTC. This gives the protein CASRERGQSSYEQYF.

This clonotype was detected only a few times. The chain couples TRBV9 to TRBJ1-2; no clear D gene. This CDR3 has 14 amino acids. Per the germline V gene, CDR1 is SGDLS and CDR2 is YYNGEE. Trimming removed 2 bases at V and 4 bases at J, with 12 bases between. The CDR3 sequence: CASSVGSDFYGYTF. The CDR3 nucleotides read TGTGCCAGCAGCGTTGGATCCGATTTCTATGGCTACACCTTC.